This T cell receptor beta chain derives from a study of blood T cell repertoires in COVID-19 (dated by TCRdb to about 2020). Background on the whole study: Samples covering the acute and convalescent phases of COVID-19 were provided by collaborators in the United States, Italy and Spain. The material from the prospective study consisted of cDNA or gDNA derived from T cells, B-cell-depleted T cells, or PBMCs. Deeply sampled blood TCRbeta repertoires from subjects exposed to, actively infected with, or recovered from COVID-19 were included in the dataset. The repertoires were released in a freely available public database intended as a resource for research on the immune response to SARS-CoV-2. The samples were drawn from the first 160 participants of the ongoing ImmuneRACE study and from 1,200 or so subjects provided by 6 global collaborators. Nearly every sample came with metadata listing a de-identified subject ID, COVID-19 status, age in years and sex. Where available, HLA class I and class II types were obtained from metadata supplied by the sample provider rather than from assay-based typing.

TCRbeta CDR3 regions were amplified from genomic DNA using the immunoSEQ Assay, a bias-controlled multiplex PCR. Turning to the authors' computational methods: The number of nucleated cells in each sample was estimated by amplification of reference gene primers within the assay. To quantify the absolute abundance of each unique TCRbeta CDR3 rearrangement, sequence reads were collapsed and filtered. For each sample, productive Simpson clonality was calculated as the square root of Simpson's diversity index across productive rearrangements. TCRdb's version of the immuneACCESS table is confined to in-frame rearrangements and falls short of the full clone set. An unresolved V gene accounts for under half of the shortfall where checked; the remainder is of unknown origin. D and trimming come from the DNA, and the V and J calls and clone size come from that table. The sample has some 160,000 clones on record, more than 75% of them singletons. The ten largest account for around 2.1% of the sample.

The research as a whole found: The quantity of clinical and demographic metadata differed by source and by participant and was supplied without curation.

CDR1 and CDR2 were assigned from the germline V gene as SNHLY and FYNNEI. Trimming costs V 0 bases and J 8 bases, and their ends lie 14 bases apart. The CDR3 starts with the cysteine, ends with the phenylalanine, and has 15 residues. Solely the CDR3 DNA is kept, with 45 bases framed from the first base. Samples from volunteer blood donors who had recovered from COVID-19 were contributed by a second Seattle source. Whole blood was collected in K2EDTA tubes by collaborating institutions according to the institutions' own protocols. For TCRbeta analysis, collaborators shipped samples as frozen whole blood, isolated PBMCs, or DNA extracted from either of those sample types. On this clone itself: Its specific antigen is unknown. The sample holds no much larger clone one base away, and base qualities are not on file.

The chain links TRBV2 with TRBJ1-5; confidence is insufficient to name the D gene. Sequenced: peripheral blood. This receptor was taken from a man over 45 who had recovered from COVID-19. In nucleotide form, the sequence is TGTGCCAGCAGTGAAGCGCTTGCGGGCCGGGAGCCCCAGCATTTT. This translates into CASSEALAGREPQHF.